Listed below are T cell receptor beta chains from one sample, sequenced in a study of cytomegalovirus exposure and HLA in healthy donors. Clones were read by immunoSEQ multiplex PCR, and TCRdb kept only the in-frame ones, dropping some. The data contain 100,000 or so clones, 65% to 80% of them singletons. Sequenced material: PBMCs. Receptor source: a man between 50 and 59 years old in good health and CMV-seronegative. The CDR3 runs from the conserved cysteine through the conserved F or W. The D gene is left open where the match is weak. Not all rows give a size; the values are once, few, many and, for expanded clones, a class.

d_call	clone_size	v_call	j_call	cdr3_nt	cdr3_aa
-	-	TRBV6-5	TRBJ1-1	TGTGCCAGCAGAACACCGGACAGCCAGAATGCTTTCTTT	CASRTPDSQNAFF
TRBD1	once	TRBV6-1	TRBJ2-1	TGTGCCAGCAGCGCCGGGACAGGTTCTTCTAATGAGCAGTTCTTC	CASSAGTGSSNEQFF
-	-	TRBV30	TRBJ2-3	TGTGCCTGGAGTGTAACTCCAGATACGCAGTATTTT	CAWSVTPDTQYF
-	few	TRBV5-1	TRBJ1-1	TGCGCCAGCAGCTTGGGGGGGCAGCGAGGGACTGAAGCTTTCTTT	CASSLGGQRGTEAFF
TRBD1	-	TRBV19	TRBJ2-1	TGTGCCAGTAGTATAGAGGGACAGGGAATGTGGAATGAGCAGTTCTTC	CASSIEGQGMWNEQFF
-	-	TRBV7-9	TRBJ2-5	TGTGCCAGCAGCAAGGGGGCGGGGGGAGAAGAGACCCAGTACTTC	CASSKGAGGEETQYF
-	-	TRBV7-9	TRBJ1-2	TGTGCCAGCAGCTTAGTTGGGGGCGCTGGCTACACCTTC	CASSLVGGAGYTF
-	-	TRBV7-7	TRBJ2-1	TGTGCTAGCAGCTTATCGGTGGGGAGGGAGCAGTTCTTC	CASSLSVGREQFF
-	-	TRBV5-1	TRBJ1-1	TGCGCCAGCAGCTTGGGGGGCAGGGACACTGAAGCTTTCTTT	CASSLGGRDTEAFF
-	-	TRBV2	TRBJ1-6	TGTGCCAGCAGTCCGTCGGGACTCGTAAATTCACCCCTCCACTTT	CASSPSGLVNSPLHF
-	-	TRBV7-2	TRBJ2-7	TGTGCCAGCAGCTTTAGCGGAACCTACGAGCAGTACTTC	CASSFSGTYEQYF
-	-	TRBV4-1	TRBJ1-1	TGCGCCAGCAGCCAAGAGGGCGCGAGGAGGACTGAAGCTTTCTTT	CASSQEGARRTEAFF
-	few	TRBV6-1	TRBJ1-1	TGTGCCAGCAGTATACAGACGATCCTCGAAGCTTTCTTT	CASSIQTILEAFF
-	-	TRBV7-2	TRBJ1-2	TGTGCCAGCAGCTTATCACAGGGAGACTACACCTTC	CASSLSQGDYTF
-	-	TRBV5-1	TRBJ2-5	TGCGCCAGCAGCTTGGGTAACAGGGACGTAGAGACCCAGTACTTC	CASSLGNRDVETQYF
-	-	TRBV4-1	TRBJ2-6	TGCGCCAGCAGCCAAGATGCGCTCTCTGGGGCCAACGTCCTGACTTTC	CASSQDALSGANVLTF
-	-	TRBV2	TRBJ1-4	TGTGCCAGCAGCTTCCAAGGGAGGGATGAAAAACTGTTTTTT	CASSFQGRDEKLFF
TRBD1	-	TRBV11-2	TRBJ2-1	TGTGCCAGCAGCTTAGAACCCGGGACAGGGTTCTATGAGCAGTTCTTC	CASSLEPGTGFYEQFF
-	-	TRBV5-5	TRBJ1-2	TGTGCCAGCAGCTTGGGGAACCTAGGCTATGGCTACACCTTC	CASSLGNLGYGYTF
-	-	TRBV27	TRBJ2-7	TGTGCCAGCAGTTTATCGCCGGGTACCTACGAGCAGTACTTC	CASSLSPGTYEQYF
TRBD2	-	TRBV9	TRBJ2-2	TGTGCCAGCAGCATAGCGGGGGGGAACACCGGGGAGCTGTTTTTT	CASSIAGGNTGELFF
-	-	TRBV5-6	TRBJ2-7	TGTGCCAGCAGCTCACCACAGGGCTCCATGTCCTACGAGCAGTACTTC	CASSSPQGSMSYEQYF
TRBD1	-	TRBV4-1	TRBJ1-1	TGCGCCAGCAGCCAAGTTCAGGGGGCCGGGACTGAAGCTTTCTTT	CASSQVQGAGTEAFF
-	-	TRBV7-2	TRBJ2-5	TGTGCCAGCAGCTCCGTCAGGGGCGAGACCCAGTACTTC	CASSSVRGETQYF
-	-	TRBV7-2	TRBJ1-4	TGTGCCAGCAGCATTAGGGCAGCCGGGGATGAAAAACTGTTTTTT	CASSIRAAGDEKLFF
TRBD1	-	TRBV2	TRBJ1-1	TGTGCCAGCAGTGAAGCGGGGACAGGGAGGACTGAAGCTTTCTTT	CASSEAGTGRTEAFF